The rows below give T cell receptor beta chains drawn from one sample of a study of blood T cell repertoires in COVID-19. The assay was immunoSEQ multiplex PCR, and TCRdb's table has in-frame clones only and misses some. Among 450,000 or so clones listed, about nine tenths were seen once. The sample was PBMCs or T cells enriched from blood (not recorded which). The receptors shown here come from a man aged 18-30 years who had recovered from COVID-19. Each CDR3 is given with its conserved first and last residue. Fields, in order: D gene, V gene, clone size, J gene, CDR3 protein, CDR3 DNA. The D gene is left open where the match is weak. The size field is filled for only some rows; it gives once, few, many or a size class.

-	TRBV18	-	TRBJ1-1	CASSPGGVTEAFF	TGTGCCAGCTCACCAGGGGGGGTCACTGAAGCTTTCTTT
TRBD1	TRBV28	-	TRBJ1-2	CASSLGHRGYGYTF	TGTGCCAGCAGTTTAGGCCACAGGGGTTATGGCTACACCTTC
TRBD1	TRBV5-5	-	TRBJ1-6	CASSLVVGGVRSSPLHF	TGTGCCAGCAGCTTGGTTGTAGGGGGCGTGCGTAGCTCACCCCTCCACTTT
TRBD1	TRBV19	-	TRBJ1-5	CASRGQGADQPQHF	TGTGCCAGCCGGGGACAGGGGGCAGATCAGCCCCAGCATTTT
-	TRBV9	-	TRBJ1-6	CASSVGGNDSPLHF	TGTGCCAGCAGCGTAGGAGGGAACGATTCACCCCTCCACTTT
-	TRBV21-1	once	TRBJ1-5	CASSKGRGSNQPQHF	TGTGCCAGCAGCAAAGGGAGGGGTAGCAATCAGCCCCAGCATTTT
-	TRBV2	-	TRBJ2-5	CASSEVASAMYQETQYF	TGTGCCAGCAGTGAAGTGGCGAGCGCAATGTACCAAGAGACCCAGTACTTC
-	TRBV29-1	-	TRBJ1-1	CSERRQMSEAFF	TGCAGCGAACGAAGACAAATGTCTGAAGCTTTCTTT
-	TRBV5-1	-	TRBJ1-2	CASSPRGGDYGYTF	TGCGCCAGCAGTCCCCGGGGGGGGGACTATGGCTACACCTTC
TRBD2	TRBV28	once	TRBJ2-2	CASSGTSGRTGELFF	TGTGCCAGCAGTGGGACTAGCGGGAGAACCGGGGAGCTGTTTTTT
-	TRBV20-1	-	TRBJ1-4	CSASFVNEKLFF	TGCAGTGCTAGTTTCGTTAATGAAAAACTGTTTTTT
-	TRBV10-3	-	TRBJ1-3	CAISDLTSGRSGNTIYF	TGTGCCATCAGTGATCTAACGAGCGGACGCTCTGGAAACACCATATATTTT
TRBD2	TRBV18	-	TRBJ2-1	CASSSLAGEDEQFF	TGTGCCAGCTCATCGCTAGCGGGAGAGGATGAGCAGTTCTTC
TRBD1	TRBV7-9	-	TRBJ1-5	CASSSQGAKGNQPQHF	TGTGCCAGCAGCTCCCAGGGGGCCAAGGGCAATCAGCCCCAGCATTTT
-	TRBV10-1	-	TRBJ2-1	CASSEGGFNEQFF	TGCGCCAGCAGTGAGGGGGGGTTCAATGAGCAGTTCTTC
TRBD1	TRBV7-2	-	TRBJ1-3	CASSLDRRGNTIYF	TGTGCCAGCAGCTTGGACAGGCGGGGAAACACCATATATTTT
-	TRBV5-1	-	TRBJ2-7	CASSFSQPGSEQYF	TGCGCCAGCAGCTTTAGTCAGCCCGGGAGCGAGCAGTACTTC
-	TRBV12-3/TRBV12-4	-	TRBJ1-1	CASSLYGNTEAFF	TGTGCCAGCAGCTTATACGGGAACACTGAAGCTTTCTTT
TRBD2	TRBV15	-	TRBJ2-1	CATSRAQLAGPLYNEQFF	TGTGCCACCAGCAGAGCCCAACTAGCGGGGCCTCTTTACAATGAGCAGTTCTTC
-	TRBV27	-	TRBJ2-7	CASRRGNPYEQYF	TGTGCCAGCAGACGGGGAAACCCCTACGAGCAGTACTTC
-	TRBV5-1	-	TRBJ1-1	CASSLAAGAEAFF	TGCGCCAGCAGCTTGGCGGCTGGGGCGGAAGCTTTCTTT
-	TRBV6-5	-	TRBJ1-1	CASTPGTTEAFF	TGTGCCAGCACTCCAGGAACTACTGAAGCTTTCTTT
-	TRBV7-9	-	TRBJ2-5	CASSLGGGDFSETQYF	TGTGCCAGCAGCTTAGGGGGCGGGGACTTTTCTGAGACCCAGTACTTC
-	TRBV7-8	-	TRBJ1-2	CASSPDMAYGYTF	TGTGCCAGCAGCCCCGACATGGCCTATGGCTACACCTTC
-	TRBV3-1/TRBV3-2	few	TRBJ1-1	CASTRVGGRTEAFF	TGTGCCAGCACAAGGGTGGGGGGGCGAACTGAAGCTTTCTTT
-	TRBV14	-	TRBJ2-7	CASSQAPRGEAYEQYF	TGTGCCAGCAGCCAAGCTCCACGAGGGGAGGCCTACGAGCAGTACTTC
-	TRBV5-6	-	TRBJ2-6	CASSLDNSGANVLTF	TGTGCCAGCAGCTTAGACAACTCTGGGGCCAACGTCCTGACTTTC
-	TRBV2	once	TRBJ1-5	CASSREHNQPQHF	TGTGCCAGCAGCCGGGAGCATAATCAGCCCCAGCATTTT
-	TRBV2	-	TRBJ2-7	CASRPGGWSYEQYF	TGTGCCAGCAGACCGGGCGGGTGGAGCTACGAGCAGTACTTC
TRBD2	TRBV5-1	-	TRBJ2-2	CASSLGSGRNTGELFF	TGCGCCAGCAGCTTGGGTAGCGGGAGAAACACCGGGGAGCTGTTTTTT
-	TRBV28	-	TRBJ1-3	CASRPQGNSGNTIYF	TGTGCCAGCAGGCCTCAGGGGAACTCTGGAAACACCATATATTTT
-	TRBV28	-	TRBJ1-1	CATLAWANTEAFF	TGTGCCACCCTCGCGTGGGCGAACACTGAAGCTTTCTTT
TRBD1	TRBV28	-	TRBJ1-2	CASSTESLGGRGDGYTF	TGTGCCAGCAGCACAGAATCGCTGGGGGGCAGGGGGGATGGCTACACCTTC
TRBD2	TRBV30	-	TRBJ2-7	CAWSPLRGSGSIHEQYF	TGTGCCTGGAGTCCTCTACGAGGAAGCGGGAGTATACACGAGCAGTACTTC
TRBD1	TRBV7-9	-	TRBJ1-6	CASSPPGQYNSPLHF	TGTGCCAGCAGCCCTCCGGGACAGTATAATTCACCCCTCCACTTT
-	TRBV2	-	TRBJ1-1	CASRQAMNTEAFF	TGTGCCAGCAGACAGGCTATGAACACTGAAGCTTTCTTT
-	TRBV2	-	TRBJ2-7	CASRAFDSYEQYF	TGTGCCAGCAGGGCATTTGACTCCTACGAGCAGTACTTC
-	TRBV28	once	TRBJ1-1	CAGGRTQAFF	TGTGCCGGTGGGAGGACGCAAGCTTTCTTT
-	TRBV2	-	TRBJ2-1	CASSEPDYYNEQFF	TGTGCCAGCAGTGAACCGGACTATTACAATGAGCAGTTCTTC
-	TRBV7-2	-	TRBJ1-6	CASSLDSLSPLHF	TGTGCCAGCAGCTTAGACAGTTTGTCACCCCTCCACTTT
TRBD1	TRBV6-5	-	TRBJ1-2	CASRPDRAGRYTF	TGTGCCAGCAGACCGGACAGGGCAGGTCGCTACACCTTC
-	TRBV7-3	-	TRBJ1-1	CASSPGGKTEAFF	TGTGCCAGTTCACCGGGGGGGAAGACTGAAGCTTTCTTT
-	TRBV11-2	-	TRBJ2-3	CASSLDPTDTQYF	TGTGCCAGCAGCTTAGACCCGACAGATACGCAGTATTTT
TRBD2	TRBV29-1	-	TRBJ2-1	CSVVSSSGGSREQFF	TGCAGCGTTGTAAGCTCTAGCGGGGGCTCCAGAGAGCAGTTCTTC
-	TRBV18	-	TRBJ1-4	CASSPDSLTGKLFF	TGTGCCAGCTCACCGGACAGCCTAACTGGAAAACTGTTTTTT
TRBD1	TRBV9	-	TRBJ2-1	CASSAQGVNEQFF	TGTGCCAGCAGCGCACAGGGGGTAAATGAGCAGTTCTTC
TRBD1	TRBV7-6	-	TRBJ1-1	CASSWDRGAEAFF	TGTGCCAGCAGCTGGGACAGGGGCGCTGAAGCTTTCTTT
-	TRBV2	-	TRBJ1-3	CASSEGPRAGNTIYF	TGTGCCAGCAGTGAAGGTCCGAGGGCTGGAAACACCATATATTTT
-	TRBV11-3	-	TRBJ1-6	CASSSGGDSPLHF	TGTGCCAGCAGCTCGGGGGGGGATTCACCCCTCCACTTT
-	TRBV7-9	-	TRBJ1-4	CASSHAGATNEKLFF	TGTGCCAGCAGCCACGCCGGGGCAACTAATGAAAAACTGTTTTTT
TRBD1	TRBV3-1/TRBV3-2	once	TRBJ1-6	CASSQTGQQSPLHF	TGTGCCAGCAGCCAAACGGGACAGCAATCACCCCTCCACTTT
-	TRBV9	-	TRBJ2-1	CASSPAGRHNEQFF	TGTGCCAGCAGCCCCGCGGGACGGCACAATGAGCAGTTCTTC
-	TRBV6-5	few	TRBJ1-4	CASSYSAGSHEKLFF	TGTGCCAGCAGTTACTCGGCAGGGTCACATGAAAAACTGTTTTTT
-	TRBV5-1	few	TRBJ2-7	CASSKVPRGEAYEQYF	TGCGCCAGCAGCAAGGTCCCTCGCGGTGAAGCCTACGAGCAGTACTTC
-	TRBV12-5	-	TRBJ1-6	CASGLQGRGSPLHF	TGTGCTAGTGGTTTGCAGGGGCGAGGTTCACCCCTCCACTTT
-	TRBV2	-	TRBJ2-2	CATKTGRTGELFF	TGTGCCACCAAGACAGGGAGGACCGGGGAGCTGTTTTTT
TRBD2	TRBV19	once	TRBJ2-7	CASSMGTRKYEQYF	TGTGCCAGTAGTATGGGGACTAGAAAGTACGAGCAGTACTTC
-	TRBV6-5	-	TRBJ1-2	CASSYSRAGEGYTF	TGTGCCAGCAGTTACTCGAGGGCAGGGGAAGGCTACACCTTC
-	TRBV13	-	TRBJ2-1	CASTAGFLGQFF	TGTGCCAGCACCGCCGGGTTCCTGGGGCAGTTCTTC